The 21 T cell receptor beta chains given below trace back to one sample, sequenced in a study of T cell changes during pregnancy in multiple sclerosis. Method: immunoSEQ multiplex PCR; TCRdb's copy keeps in-frame clones and lacks some. Of 55,000 to 70,000 clones listed, roughly 87% are singletons. The starting material was peripheral blood, obtained in the first trimester of pregnancy. The receptor set was obtained from a female donor with multiple sclerosis, enrolled in a pregnancy study.

J is TRBJ1-2 and V is TRBV7-9; weak D call: TRBD1 (5 bases). Trimming shortened V by 8 bases and J by 10 bases, and 17 bases separated the two germline ends. The CDR3 is 12 residues long. The germline V gene encodes CDR1 SEHNR and CDR2 FQNEAQ (reference sequence). This CDR3 reads CASGATDGFYTF. Here the CDR3 DNA reads TGTGCCAGCGGGGCCACGGACGGATTCTACACCTTC.

The V call is TRBV19, the J call TRBJ2-1, with TRBD2 matching 10 bases. Germline values: CDR1 LNHDA, CDR2 SQIVND (reference sequence). Germline trimming cut 4 bases from V and 4 bases from J; bases unmatched to any gene: 4. This CDR3 has 15 residues. The CDR3 DNA sequence: TGTGCCAGTAGTACTAGCGGGAGAGTGTACAATGAGCAGTTCTTC. Translating gives CASSTSGRVYNEQFF.

This clone was counted between two and nine times. The chain joins TRBV19 to TRBJ1-1; D call uncertain. CDR1 LNHDA and CDR2 SQIVND come from the germline V gene (reference sequence). This CDR3 region has 14 residues. With 5 bases removed from V and 4 bases from J, the gap between germline ends came to 14 bases. CDR3 amino acids: CASSSGVRSTEAFF. CDR3 DNA sequence: TGTGCCAGTAGTTCGGGAGTTCGGAGCACTGAAGCTTTCTTT.

The J gene is TRBJ2-1, the V gene TRBV9, with 7 bases lining up with TRBD1. V was clipped by 3 bases and J by 4 bases; unmatched bases: 10. This CDR3 spans 16 amino acids. CDR1 is SGDLS and CDR2 is YYNGEE in the germline V gene. The CDR3 spells CASSAGVGTVYNEQFF. The CDR3, as DNA: TGTGCCAGCAGCGCAGGGGTAGGGACAGTGTACAATGAGCAGTTCTTC.

The chain joins TRBV6-5 to TRBJ1-2, with 8 bases aligning to TRBD1. Germline loops: CDR1 MNHEY, CDR2 SVGAGI. Unmatched junction bases numbered 9, after V lost 4 bases and J lost 8 bases. CDR3 length: 14 residues. The CDR3 DNA sequence: TGTGCCAGCAGTTTATGGACAGGGTCGGAGGGCTACACCTTC. Protein: CASSLWTGSEGYTF.

As concerns this clone: This CDR3 is also generated by other DNA sequences in the sample. The chain combines TRBV9 with TRBJ2-7; 9 nucleotides agree with TRBD1. This CDR3 region has 14 residues. The germline V gene encodes CDR1 SGDLS and CDR2 YYNGEE. Unmatched junction bases numbered 3, after V lost 4 bases and J lost 1 base. CDR3 in amino acids: CASSSGTGSYEQYF. The CDR3 nucleotides are TGTGCCAGCAGCTCCGGGACAGGGTCCTACGAGCAGTACTTC.

V is TRBV7-9 and J is TRBJ1-6; D unclear. This CDR3 contains 15 residues. Looked up from germline, CDR1 is SEHNR and CDR2 is FQNEAQ (reference sequence). Trimming cost V 2 bases and J 3 bases, with 8 bases left between them. CDR3 residues: CASSLSSVYNSPLHF. CDR3 nucleotides: TGTGCCAGCAGCTTATCGTCCGTCTATAATTCACCCCTCCACTTT. The full variable domain, with the rest looked up from reference TRBV7-9 and TRBJ1-6, is DTGVSQNPRHKITKRGQNVTFRCDPISEHNRLYWYRQTLGQGPEFLTYFQNEAQLEKSRLLSDRFSAERPKGSFSTLEIQRTEQGDSAMYLCASSLSSVYNSPLHFGNGTRLTVT.

V and J are TRBV5-4 and TRBJ2-7, with 8 bases lining up with TRBD2. Germline loops: CDR1 SGHNT, CDR2 YYREEE (reference sequence). CDR3 length: 14 amino acids. Trimming cost V 1 base and J 3 bases; bases outside gene matches: 3. Here the CDR3 DNA reads TGTGCCAGCAGCTTGCGGGGGGGAGACTACGAGCAGTACTTC. It translates to CASSLRGGDYEQYF.

The chain joins TRBV7-9 to TRBJ1-4, with D uncertain. The V end lost 1 base, the J end lost 4 bases, and 10 bases lay between the germline ends. This CDR3 is built from 15 residues. Germline V gene sequence: CDR1 SEHNR, CDR2 FQNEAQ (reference sequence). CDR3: CASSLDLGSNEKLFF. In DNA form, the CDR3 reads TGTGCCAGCAGCTTAGATTTAGGGAGTAATGAAAAACTGTTTTTT.

V is TRBV27 and J is TRBJ2-7; 10 positions match TRBD1. The CDR3 has 14 amino acids. Germline values: CDR1 MNHEY, CDR2 SMNVEV (reference sequence). Trimming at V came to 6 bases and at J to 2 bases, leaving 4 bases not matched to a gene. The CDR3 protein is CASRPGQGPYEQYF. Written as DNA, the CDR3 is TGTGCCAGCAGGCCGGGACAGGGGCCCTACGAGCAGTACTTC.

This clone was picked up one time. V and J are TRBV6-6 and TRBJ1-2; D gene uncertain. Germline V gene sequence: CDR1 MNHNY, CDR2 SVGAGI (reference sequence). The V gene lost 0 bases and the J gene lost 3 bases, with 11 bases spanning the gap. The CDR3 is made up of 15 amino acids. The chain's CDR3 is CASSYSLPRDYGYTF. Here the CDR3 DNA reads TGTGCCAGCAGTTACTCCTTGCCACGGGACTATGGCTACACCTTC.

This CDR3 is CAISLRDPGGNEQFF. CDR3 sequence (DNA): TGTGCCATCAGCTTAAGGGACCCAGGGGGTAATGAGCAGTTCTTC. The genes are TRBV10-3 and TRBJ2-1; TRBD1 aligns across 7 bases. V lost 6 bases to trimming and J lost 7 bases; unmatched junction nucleotides: 12. The CDR3 is 15 amino acids. The germline gives CDR1 ENHRY, CDR2 SYGVKD.

The J gene is TRBJ1-1, the V gene TRBV5-1; the match to TRBD1 covers 9 bases. The CDR3 is 15 amino acids. The J segment lost 1 base and the V segment lost 3 bases, leaving 4 bases of the junction unmatched. CDR1 and CDR2 (germline): SGHRS, YFSETQ. DNA of the CDR3: TGCGCCAGCAGCTCGGGGACAGGGCCGAACACTGAAGCTTTCTTT. This translates into CASSSGTGPNTEAFF. The variable domain in full, with the rest retrieved from reference TRBV5-1 and TRBJ1-1, is KAGVTQTPRYLIKTRGQQVTLSCSPISGHRSVSWYQQTPGQGLQFLFEYFSETQRNKGNFPGRFSGRQFSNSRSEMNVSTLELGDSALYLCASSSGTGPNTEAFFGQGTRLTVV.

The genes are TRBV6-5 and TRBJ2-5, with D possibly matching TRBD2 (5 bases). Germline V gene sequence: CDR1 MNHEY, CDR2 SVGAGI. V lost 2 bases to trimming and J lost 3 bases, with 10 bases between them. The CDR3 has 14 amino acids. The CDR3 nucleotides read TGTGCCAGCAGTTACCCCGGGGTTGAAGAGACCCAGTACTTC. Its translation: CASSYPGVEETQYF.

V gene TRBV7-9 combines with J gene TRBJ2-3; no clear D gene. V dropped 5 bases and J dropped 3 bases, with 6 bases sitting between them. CDR3 length equals 12 residues. Germline V CDR1 and CDR2: SEHNR, FQNEAQ (reference sequence). CDR3 amino acids: CASSATTDTQYF. The CDR3 coding sequence is TGTGCCAGCAGCGCAACAACAGATACGCAGTATTTT.

This clone was seen a few times. The genes are TRBV6-5 and TRBJ1-5; D is perhaps TRBD1 (5 bases). The germline CDR1 and CDR2 sequences are MNHEY and SVGAGI. The CDR3 length is 13 residues. The V end lost 4 bases, the J end lost 5 bases, and 9 bases lay between the germline ends. The CDR3 loop is CASSSTGDQPQHF. The CDR3 DNA reads TGTGCCAGCAGTTCGACGGGGGATCAGCCCCAGCATTTT.

This clone was detected only a few times. The chain has TRBV27 and TRBJ1-4; 7 bases map to TRBD1. Germline assignment: CDR1 MNHEY and CDR2 SMNVEV (reference sequence). This CDR3 has 14 amino acids. The trim removed 4 bases at V and 5 bases at J, leaving 4 bases unmatched. The CDR3, as DNA: TGTGCCAGCAGTTACAGGGGACCCAATGAAAAACTGTTTTTT. It yields the protein CASSYRGPNEKLFF.

The rearrangement joins TRBV18 to TRBJ2-7, with 8 bases matching TRBD1. Germline lookup yields CDR1 KGHSH and CDR2 LQKENI. Unmatched junction bases numbered 8, after V lost 4 bases and J lost 3 bases. CDR3 length: 15 residues. CDR3 nucleotide sequence: TGTGCCAGCTCACAGTATGGACAGGGACTCTACGAGCAGTACTTC. Translation gives CASSQYGQGLYEQYF. Filled out from reference TRBV18 and TRBJ2-7, the complete variable domain reads NAGVMQNPRHLVRRRGQEARLRCSPMKGHSHVYWYRQLPEEGLKFMVYLQKENIIDESGMPKERFSAEFPKEGPSILRIQQVVRGDSAAYFCASSQYGQGLYEQYFGPGTRLTVT.

The chain is built from TRBV7-2 and TRBJ2-2; the D is unclear. Between the trimmed V and J ends, which lost 3 bases and 7 bases, there was a span of 12 bases. Germline CDR1 SGHTA, CDR2 FQGNSA. The CDR3 is 14 amino acids. As DNA, the CDR3 is TGTGCCAGCAGCTTTTCCCCGACAAGCGGGGAGCTGTTTTTT. Protein: CASSFSPTSGELFF.

The chain uses TRBV19 and TRBJ2-2; TRBD1 agrees at 7 bases. Germline V gene data show CDR1 as LNHDA and CDR2 as SQIVND (reference sequence). The CDR3 loop spans 13 amino acids. J lost 6 bases, V lost 6 bases, and 4 bases had no gene match. The CDR3 loop reads CASRPQGPGELFF. Here the CDR3 DNA reads TGTGCCAGTAGGCCACAGGGGCCCGGGGAGCTGTTTTTT.

The rearrangement joins TRBV30 to TRBJ1-5, with TRBD1 as a possible D gene (6 bases). The germline V gene has CDR1 GTSNPN and CDR2 SVGIG (reference sequence). This CDR3 contains 16 residues. The V end lost 4 bases, the J end lost 3 bases, and 19 bases lay between the germline ends. In nucleotides, the CDR3 is TGTGCCTGGACTTCAGTCGGGGGGCCGTACAATCAGCCCCAGCATTTT. It codes for CAWTSVGGPYNQPQHF.